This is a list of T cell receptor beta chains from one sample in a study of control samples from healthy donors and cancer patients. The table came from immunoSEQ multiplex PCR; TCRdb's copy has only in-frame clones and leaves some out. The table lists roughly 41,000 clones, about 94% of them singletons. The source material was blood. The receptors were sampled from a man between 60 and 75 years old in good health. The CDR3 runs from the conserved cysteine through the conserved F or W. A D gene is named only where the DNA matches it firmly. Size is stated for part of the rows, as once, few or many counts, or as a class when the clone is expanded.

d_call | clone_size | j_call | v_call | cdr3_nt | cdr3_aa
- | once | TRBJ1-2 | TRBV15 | TGTGCCACCAGCAGAGATCCAGTGACATTCTATGGCTACACCTTC | CATSRDPVTFYGYTF
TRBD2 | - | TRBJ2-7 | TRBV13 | TGTGCCAGCAGCTTTAGCGGGAGGAAGGTCAACGAGCAGTACTTC | CASSFSGRKVNEQYF
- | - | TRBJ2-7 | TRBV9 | TGTGCCAGCAGCTTGGGGGACTTAGCACCCTTCGAGCAGTACTTC | CASSLGDLAPFEQYF
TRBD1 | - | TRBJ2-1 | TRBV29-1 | TGCAGCGGGCGACCGGGACAGGTATACAATGAGCAGTTCTTC | CSGRPGQVYNEQFF
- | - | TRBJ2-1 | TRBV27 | TGTGCCAGCAGACCCGACCCTCTAGCGTTCTACAATGAGCAGTTCTTC | CASRPDPLAFYNEQFF
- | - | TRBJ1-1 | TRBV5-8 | TGTGCCAGCAGCCCCAGAGTGGGAGCTTTCTTT | CASSPRVGAFF
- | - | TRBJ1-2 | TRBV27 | TGTGCCAGCAGTTTTCACTATGGCTACACCTTC | CASSFHYGYTF
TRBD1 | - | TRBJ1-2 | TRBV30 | TGTGCCTGGGCGAGGGGCAGGGGGCTTGGCTACACCTTC | CAWARGRGLGYTF
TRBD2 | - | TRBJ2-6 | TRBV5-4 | TGTGCCAGCAGAAACGGACTAGCGGGAGTGGGAGGGGCCAACGTCCTGACTTTC | CASRNGLAGVGGANVLTF
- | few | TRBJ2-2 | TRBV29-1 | TGCAGCGTTGTGAGGGAGTGGGGCACCGGGGAGCTGTTTTTT | CSVVREWGTGELFF
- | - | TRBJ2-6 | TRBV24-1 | TGTGCCACCAGTGACCCACTAGGAAGCTCTGGGGCCAACGTCCTGACTTTC | CATSDPLGSSGANVLTF
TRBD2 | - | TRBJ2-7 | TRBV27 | TGTGCCAGCAGCTCCTCGTTTATAGCGGGCGAGCAGTACTTC | CASSSSFIAGEQYF
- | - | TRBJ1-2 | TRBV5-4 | TGTGCCAGCAGCTTCGAAGCAGGGACCTATGGCTACACCTTC | CASSFEAGTYGYTF
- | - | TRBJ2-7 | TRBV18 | TGTGCCAGCTCACCCCGTCGGAGCGGCACCTACGAGCAGTACTTC | CASSPRRSGTYEQYF
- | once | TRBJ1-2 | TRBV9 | TGTGCCAGCAGCGTCGACCAGACCGGCTACACCTTC | CASSVDQTGYTF
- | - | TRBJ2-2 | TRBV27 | TGTGCCAGCAGTCGAGGCGGAGCGGAATACACCGGGGAGCTGTTTTTT | CASSRGGAEYTGELFF
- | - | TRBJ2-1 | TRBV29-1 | TGCAGCGTTGAAGGTGGCAGGGGCCGGGTGGTGAATGAGCAGTTCTTC | CSVEGGRGRVVNEQFF
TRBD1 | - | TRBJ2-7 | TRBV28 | TGTGCCAGCAGTTGGGGGGGACAGGGTAACGAGCAGTACTTT | CASSWGGQGNEQYF
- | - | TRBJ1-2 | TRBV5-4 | TGTGCCAGCAGTCTCCCGGGGGGAGCCTCCGGCTACACCTTC | CASSLPGGASGYTF
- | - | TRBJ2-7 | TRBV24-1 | TGTGCCACCAGTGATGAGGGAGATGGCGAGCAGTACTTC | CATSDEGDGEQYF
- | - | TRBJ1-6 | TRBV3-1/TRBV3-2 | TGTGCCAGCAGCCGAAACCCGACCGAAATGGGGTCACCCCTCCACTTT | CASSRNPTEMGSPLHF
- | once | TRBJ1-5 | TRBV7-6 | TGTGCCAGCAGCTTAGGAGGGGATAAAAGAAATCAGCCCCAGCATTTT | CASSLGGDKRNQPQHF
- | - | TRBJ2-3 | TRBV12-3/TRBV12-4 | TGTGCCAGCAGTCCCAGGGAAGATACGCAGTATTTT | CASSPREDTQYF